The rows below give T cell receptor beta chains drawn from one sample of a study of T cell responses to AZD1222 COVID-19 vaccine. Profiled with immunoSEQ multiplex PCR; TCRdb holds only in-frame clones, not every one. The sample contains 150,000 or so clones, about nine tenths of which appear only once. Sequences were derived from peripheral blood, sampled on day 0 of AZD1222 vaccination. Every receptor here comes from an adult in good health. CDR3s include the opening cysteine and the closing phenylalanine or tryptophan. D genes are given only for firm matches. A clone size is listed for some rows: how often the clone was seen (once, few, many), or a class if it is expanded.

j_call d_call clone_size v_call cdr3_aa cdr3_nt
TRBJ1-1 TRBD1 NA TRBV28 CASSLLTGVGITDTEAFF TGTGCCAGCAGCTTACTGACAGGGGTAGGAATAACAGACACTGAAGCTTTCTTT
TRBJ1-1 TRBD1 NA TRBV7-2 CASSLGTGGAFF TGTGCCAGCAGCTTAGGTACAGGGGGAGCTTTCTTT
TRBJ1-2 NA NA TRBV29-1 CSVEIWGDGYTF TGCAGCGTTGAGATCTGGGGAGATGGCTACACCTTC
TRBJ1-3 TRBD1 NA TRBV10-2 CASRALRDSHSSGNTIYF TGCGCCAGCCGGGCCTTAAGGGACAGTCACAGTTCTGGAAACACCATATATTTT
TRBJ2-1 NA once TRBV5-4 CASSKLPDDNEQFF TGTGCCAGCAGCAAACTCCCTGACGACAATGAGCAGTTCTTC
TRBJ2-1 TRBD2 NA TRBV5-4 CASSLAFGGSVNEQFF TGTGCCAGCAGCTTGGCGTTCGGGGGGTCGGTCAATGAGCAGTTCTTC
TRBJ2-5 NA NA TRBV27 CASSFQGNQETQYF TGTGCCAGCAGTTTTCAGGGGAACCAAGAGACCCAGTACTTC
TRBJ2-5 TRBD2 NA TRBV7-2 CASSEGLAGVGTQYF TGTGCCAGCAGCGAGGGGCTAGCGGGGGTTGGGACCCAGTACTTC
TRBJ2-1 NA NA TRBV19 CASSPQGQLSYNEQFF TGTGCCAGTAGTCCCCAAGGACAGCTATCCTACAATGAGCAGTTCTTC
TRBJ2-5 NA NA TRBV11-2 CASSFGQETQYF TGTGCCAGCAGCTTCGGGCAAGAGACCCAGTACTTC
TRBJ2-5 TRBD1 NA TRBV29-1 CSVEDEGTGTETQYF TGCAGCGTTGAAGATGAAGGGACAGGGACGGAGACCCAGTACTTC
TRBJ1-1 NA NA TRBV12-3/TRBV12-4 CASSLNTNTEAFF TGTGCCAGCAGTTTAAATACGAACACTGAAGCTTTCTTT
TRBJ1-2 NA NA TRBV11-2 CASSLDGVYRREYGYTF TGTGCCAGCAGCTTAGATGGAGTGTACAGGCGAGAATATGGCTACACCTTC
TRBJ1-2 NA NA TRBV3-1/TRBV3-2 CASSQEPQIYGYTF TGTGCCAGCAGCCAAGAACCACAGATCTATGGCTACACCTTC
TRBJ2-7 TRBD2 NA TRBV28 CASSLWSTSGSYEQYF TGTGCCAGCAGTTTATGGAGCACTAGCGGCTCCTACGAGCAGTACTTC
TRBJ1-6 NA once TRBV7-2 CASSLGLQSYNSPLHF TGTGCCAGCAGCTTAGGCCTCCAGTCCTATAATTCACCCCTCCACTTT
TRBJ2-7 NA NA TRBV19 CASRDSTYGQYF TGTGCCAGTAGGGACAGTACCTACGGGCAGTACTTC
TRBJ1-2 TRBD1 NA TRBV30 CAWTLKGGTFGYTF TGTGCCTGGACCTTAAAAGGGGGCACGTTTGGCTACACCTTC
TRBJ1-1 NA NA TRBV28 CASSLGGRGYTEAFF TGTGCCAGCAGTTTAGGGGGGAGGGGGTACACTGAAGCTTTCTTT
TRBJ1-2 NA NA TRBV10-3 CAISETTGSYGYTF TGTGCCATCAGTGAGACGACAGGTTCCTATGGCTACACCTTC
TRBJ2-1 TRBD2 NA TRBV11-2 CASSFSAGEGSNEQFF TGTGCCAGCAGCTTTTCAGCGGGGGAGGGTTCGAATGAGCAGTTCTTC
TRBJ2-7 TRBD2 NA TRBV5-4 CASSLDRSSGRKYEQYF TGTGCCAGCAGCTTGGACAGGTCTAGCGGGAGGAAATACGAGCAGTACTTC
TRBJ2-1 TRBD2 NA TRBV11-3 CASGFRLAGDYNEQFF TGTGCCAGCGGCTTCAGACTAGCGGGAGACTACAATGAGCAGTTCTTC
TRBJ1-1 NA NA TRBV5-1 CASSLGMNTEAFF TGCGCCAGCAGCTTAGGTATGAACACTGAAGCTTTCTTT
TRBJ2-7 NA once TRBV9 CASSSSGTYGGEQYF TGTGCCAGCAGCTCATCCGGGACCTATGGTGGCGAGCAGTACTTC
TRBJ2-1 NA NA TRBV9 CASSVATRWNEQFF TGTGCCAGCAGCGTAGCCACGAGATGGAATGAGCAGTTCTTC
TRBJ1-2 NA NA TRBV21-1 CASSSPPGGNGYTF TGTGCCAGCAGCTCGCCGCCGGGGGGGAATGGCTACACCTTC
TRBJ2-1 NA NA TRBV7-9 CASSLVAGPYNEQFF TGTGCCAGCAGCTTAGTGGCAGGCCCTTACAATGAGCAGTTCTTC
TRBJ1-1 NA NA TRBV6-2/TRBV6-3 CASSYGRGHRVPEAFF TGTGCCAGCAGTTACGGTCGCGGACATCGGGTGCCTGAAGCTTTCTTT